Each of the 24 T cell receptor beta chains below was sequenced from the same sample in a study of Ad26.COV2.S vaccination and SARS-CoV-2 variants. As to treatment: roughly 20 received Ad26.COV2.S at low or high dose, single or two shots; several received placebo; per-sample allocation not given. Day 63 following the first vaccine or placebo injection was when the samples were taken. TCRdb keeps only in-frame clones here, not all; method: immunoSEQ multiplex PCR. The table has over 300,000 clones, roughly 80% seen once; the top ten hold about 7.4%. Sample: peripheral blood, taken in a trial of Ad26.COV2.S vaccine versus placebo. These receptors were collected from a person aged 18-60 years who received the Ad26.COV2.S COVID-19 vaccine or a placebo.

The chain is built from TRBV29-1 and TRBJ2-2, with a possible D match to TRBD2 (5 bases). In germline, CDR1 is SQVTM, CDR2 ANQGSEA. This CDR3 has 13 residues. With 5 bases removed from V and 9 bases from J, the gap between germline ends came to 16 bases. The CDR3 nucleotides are TGCAGCGTTTTCGCCGGGATGGACCGGGAGCTGTTTTTT. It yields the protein CSVFAGMDRELFF.

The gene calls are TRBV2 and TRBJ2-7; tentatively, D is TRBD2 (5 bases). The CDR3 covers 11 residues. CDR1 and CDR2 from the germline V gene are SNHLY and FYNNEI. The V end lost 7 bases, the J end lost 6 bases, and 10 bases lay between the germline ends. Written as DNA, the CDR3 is TGTGCCAGCACCCAACTAGGCGAGCAGTACTTC. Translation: CASTQLGEQYF.

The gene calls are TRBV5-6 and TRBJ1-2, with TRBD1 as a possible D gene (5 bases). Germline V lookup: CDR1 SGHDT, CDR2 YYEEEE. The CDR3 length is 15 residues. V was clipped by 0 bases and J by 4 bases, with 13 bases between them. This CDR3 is CASSLESGRSYGYTF. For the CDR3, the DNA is TGTGCCAGCAGCTTGGAATCAGGGCGCTCCTATGGCTACACCTTC.

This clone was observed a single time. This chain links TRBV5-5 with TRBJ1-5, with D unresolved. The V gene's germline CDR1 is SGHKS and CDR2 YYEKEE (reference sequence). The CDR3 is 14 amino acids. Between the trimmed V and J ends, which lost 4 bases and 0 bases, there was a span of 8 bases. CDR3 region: CASSLQYSNQPQHF. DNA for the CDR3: TGTGCCAGCAGCCTACAATATAGCAATCAGCCCCAGCATTTT.

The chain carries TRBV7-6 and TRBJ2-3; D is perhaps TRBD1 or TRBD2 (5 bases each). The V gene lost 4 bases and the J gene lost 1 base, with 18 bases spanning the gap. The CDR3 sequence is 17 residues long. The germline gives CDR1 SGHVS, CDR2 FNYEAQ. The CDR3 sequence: CASSWGREGTGTDTQYF. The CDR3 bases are TGTGCCAGCAGCTGGGGTCGTGAGGGGACGGGCACAGATACGCAGTATTTT.

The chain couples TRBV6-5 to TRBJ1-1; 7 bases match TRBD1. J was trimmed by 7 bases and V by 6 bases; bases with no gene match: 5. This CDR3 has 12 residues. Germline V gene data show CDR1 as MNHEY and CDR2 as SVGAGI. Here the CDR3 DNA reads TGTGCCAGCAGACTGGGACAGCTTGAAGCTTTCTTT. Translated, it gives CASRLGQLEAFF.

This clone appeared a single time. CDR3 region: CASSFTANTEAFF. Here the CDR3 DNA reads TGCGCCAGCAGCTTTACGGCGAACACTGAAGCTTTCTTT. The genes are TRBV5-1 and TRBJ1-1; unclear D gene. The V and J ends lost 2 bases and 1 base respectively, with 6 bases between them. The CDR3 extends over 13 amino acids. Germline-derived CDR1 and CDR2 are SGHRS and YFSETQ. Supplemented by reference TRBV5-1 and TRBJ1-1, the full variable domain reads KAGVTQTPRYLIKTRGQQVTLSCSPISGHRSVSWYQQTPGQGLQFLFEYFSETQRNKGNFPGRFSGRQFSNSRSEMNVSTLELGDSALYLCASSFTANTEAFFGQGTRLTVV.

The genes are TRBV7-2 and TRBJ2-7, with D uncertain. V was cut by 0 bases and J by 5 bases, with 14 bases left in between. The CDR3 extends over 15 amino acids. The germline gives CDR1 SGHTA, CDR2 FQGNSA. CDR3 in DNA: TGTGCCAGCAGCTTAGCGGTCGCCCCACCCCACGAGCAGTACTTC. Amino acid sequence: CASSLAVAPPHEQYF.

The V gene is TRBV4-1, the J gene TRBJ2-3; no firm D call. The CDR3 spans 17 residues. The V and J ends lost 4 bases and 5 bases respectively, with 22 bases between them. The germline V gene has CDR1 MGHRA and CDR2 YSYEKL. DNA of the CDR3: TGCGCCAGCAGCCCTAGTCCCCGCTCCGGCCTAAAAGATACGCAGTATTTT. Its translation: CASSPSPRSGLKDTQYF.

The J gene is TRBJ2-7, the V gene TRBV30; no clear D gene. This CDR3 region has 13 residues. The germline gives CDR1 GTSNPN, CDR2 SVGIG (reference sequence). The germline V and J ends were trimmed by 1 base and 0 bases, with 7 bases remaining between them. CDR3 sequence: CAWSEGNSYEQYF. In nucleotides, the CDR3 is TGTGCCTGGAGTGAGGGTAACTCCTACGAGCAGTACTTC.

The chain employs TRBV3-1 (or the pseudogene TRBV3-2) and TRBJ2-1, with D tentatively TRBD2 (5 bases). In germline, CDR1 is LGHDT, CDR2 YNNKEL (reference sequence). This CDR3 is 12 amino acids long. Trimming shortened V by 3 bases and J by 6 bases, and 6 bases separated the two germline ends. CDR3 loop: CASSQTTNEQFF. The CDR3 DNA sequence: TGTGCCAGCAGCCAGACTACCAATGAGCAGTTCTTC.

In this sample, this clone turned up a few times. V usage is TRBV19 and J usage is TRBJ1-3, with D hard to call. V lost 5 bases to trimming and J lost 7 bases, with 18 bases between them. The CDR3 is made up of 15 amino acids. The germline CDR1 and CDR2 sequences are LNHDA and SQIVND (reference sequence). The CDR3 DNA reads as TGTGCCAGTAGTTCTTATGGGCTTCTCGGGAACACCATATATTTT. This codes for CASSSYGLLGNTIYF.

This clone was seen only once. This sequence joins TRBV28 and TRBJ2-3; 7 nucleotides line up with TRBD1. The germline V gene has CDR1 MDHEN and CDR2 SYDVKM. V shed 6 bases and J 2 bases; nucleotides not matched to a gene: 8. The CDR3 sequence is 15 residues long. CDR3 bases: TGTGCCAGCAGCACGACCGGACAGGCCACAGATACGCAGTATTTT. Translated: CASSTTGQATDTQYF. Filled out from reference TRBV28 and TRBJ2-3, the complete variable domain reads DVKVTQSSRYLVKRTGEKVFLECVQDMDHENMFWYRQDPGLGLRLIYFSYDVKMKEKGDIPEGYSVSREKKERFSLILESASTNQTSMYLCASSTTGQATDTQYFGPGTRLTVL.

CDR3 nucleotide sequence: TGTGCCAGCAGCAACGACGACATACTAGCGGGGGCTTCCACAGATACGCAGTATTTT. Its protein product is CASSNDDILAGASTDTQYF. The rearrangement uses TRBV21-1 and TRBJ2-3; the tabulated D call, TRBD2, remains unverified against the DNA. TRBV21-1 is a pseudogene segment. The CDR3 extends over 19 amino acids.

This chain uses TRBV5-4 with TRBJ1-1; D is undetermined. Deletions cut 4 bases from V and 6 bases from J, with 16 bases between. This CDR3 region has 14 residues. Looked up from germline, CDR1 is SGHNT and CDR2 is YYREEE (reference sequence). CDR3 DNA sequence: TGTGCCAGCAGCCATCGGACCGGACCCCCTGAAGCTTTCTTT. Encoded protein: CASSHRTGPPEAFF.

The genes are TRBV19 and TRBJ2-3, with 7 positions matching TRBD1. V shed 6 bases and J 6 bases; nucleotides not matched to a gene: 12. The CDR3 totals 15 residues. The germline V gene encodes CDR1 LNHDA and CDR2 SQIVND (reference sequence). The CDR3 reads CASSRWGKGADTQYF. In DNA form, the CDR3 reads TGTGCCAGTAGCCGGTGGGGGAAGGGGGCTGATACGCAGTATTTT.

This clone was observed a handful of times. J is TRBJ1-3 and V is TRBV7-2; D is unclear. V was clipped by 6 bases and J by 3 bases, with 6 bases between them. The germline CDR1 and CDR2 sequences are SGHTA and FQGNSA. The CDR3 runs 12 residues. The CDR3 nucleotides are TGTGCCAGCAGTCCAAGTGGAAACACCATATATTTT. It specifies CASSPSGNTIYF.

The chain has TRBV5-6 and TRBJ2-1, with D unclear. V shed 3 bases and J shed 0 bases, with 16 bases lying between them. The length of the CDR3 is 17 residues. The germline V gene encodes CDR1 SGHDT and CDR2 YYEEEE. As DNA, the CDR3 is TGTGCCAGCAGCTCGATACGGGCGTCTAGCTCCTACAATGAGCAGTTCTTC. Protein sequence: CASSSIRASSSYNEQFF.

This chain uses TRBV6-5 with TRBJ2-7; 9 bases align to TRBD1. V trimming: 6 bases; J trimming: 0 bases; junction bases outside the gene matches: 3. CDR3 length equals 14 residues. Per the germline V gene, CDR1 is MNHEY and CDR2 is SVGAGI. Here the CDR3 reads CASSRGQGSYEQYF. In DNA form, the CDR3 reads TGTGCCAGCAGCCGGGGACAGGGCTCCTACGAGCAGTACTTC.

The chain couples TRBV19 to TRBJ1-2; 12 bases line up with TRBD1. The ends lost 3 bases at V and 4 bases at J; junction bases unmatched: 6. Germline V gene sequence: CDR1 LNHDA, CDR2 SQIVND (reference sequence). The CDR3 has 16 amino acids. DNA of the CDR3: TGTGCCAGTAGTATCGGGACAGGGGGCGTAAGCTATGGCTACACCTTC. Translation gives CASSIGTGGVSYGYTF.

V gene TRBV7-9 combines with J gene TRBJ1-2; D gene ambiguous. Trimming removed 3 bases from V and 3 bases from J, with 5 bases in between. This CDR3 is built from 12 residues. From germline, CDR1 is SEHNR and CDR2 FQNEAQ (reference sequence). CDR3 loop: CASSFEDYGYTF. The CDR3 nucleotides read TGTGCCAGCAGCTTTGAAGACTATGGCTACACCTTC.

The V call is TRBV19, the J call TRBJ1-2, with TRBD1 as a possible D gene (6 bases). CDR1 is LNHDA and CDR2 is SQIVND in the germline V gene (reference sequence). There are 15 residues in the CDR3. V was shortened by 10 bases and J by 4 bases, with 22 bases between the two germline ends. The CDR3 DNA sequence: TGTGCCACTGGACAGCGCAACCAACGGAGCTATGGCTACACCTTC. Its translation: CATGQRNQRSYGYTF. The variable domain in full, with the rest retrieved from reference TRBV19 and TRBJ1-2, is DGGITQSPKYLFRKEGQNVTLSCEQNLNHDAMYWYRQDPGQGLRLIYYSQIVNDFQKGDIAEGYSVSREKKESFPLTVTSAQKNPTAFYLCATGQRNQRSYGYTFGSGTRLTVV.

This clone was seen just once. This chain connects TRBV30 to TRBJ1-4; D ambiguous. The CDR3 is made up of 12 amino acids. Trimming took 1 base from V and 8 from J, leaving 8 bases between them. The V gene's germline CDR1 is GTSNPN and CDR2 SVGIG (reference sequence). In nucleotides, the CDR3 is TGTGCCTGGAGTGGCCCAGGAGAAAAACTGTTTTTT. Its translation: CAWSGPGEKLFF.

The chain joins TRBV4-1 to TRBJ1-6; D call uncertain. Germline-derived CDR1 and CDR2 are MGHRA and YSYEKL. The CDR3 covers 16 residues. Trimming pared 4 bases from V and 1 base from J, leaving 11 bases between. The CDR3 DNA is TGCGCCAGCAGCCCTTCGGTGGGTTCCTATAATTCACCCCTCCACTTT. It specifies CASSPSVGSYNSPLHF.